This TCR beta chain was sequenced for a study of T cells in localized non-small cell lung cancer (dated by TCRdb to between 2020 and 2021). About the full investigation: The study analyzed T cell repertoires of hundreds of early-stage NSCLC patients, comparing tumors and uninvolved tumor-adjacent lungs. The cohort consisted of around 250 treatment-naive NSCLC patients whose localized lung tumors had been resected. A mean age of around 66 years was recorded for the NSCLC patients, of whom around 140 were male and 95 to 110 were female. The study at large found these results: Uninvolved tumor-adjacent lung showed the highest T cell clonality, higher than tumor, which suggests more focused antigenic responses in the uninvolved tumor-adjacent lung. Higher T cell density in blood was associated with longer overall survival, whereas higher clonality in adjacent lung was associated with shorter survival. Since the design was exploratory, TCR variables were selected using unadjusted p-values with no false-discovery rate correction. Because multi-region sequencing of the tumors was not done, intratumor heterogeneity could not be ruled out. Of the top 100 tumor clones, a median of approximately 60 were detected in paired uninvolved adjacent lung; under 35 were also among that lung's top 100.

The immunoSEQ Assay was used to sequence TCR beta CDR3 regions from DNA. The published analysis was carried out like this. T cell density was computed as TCR beta template counts normalized to usable DNA estimated by amplifying housekeeping genes. Using the preseqR package, richness was estimated by extrapolating to 120,000 templates for tissue samples and 400,000 templates for PBMC samples. Clonality was defined by subtracting Pielou's evenness from one. Tissue-enriched TCRs were identified by differential abundance testing using productive amino-acid clonotypes, minimum total count 5 and alpha 0.1. The Jaccard Index and the Morisita Overlap Index were used to quantify repertoire overlap between compartments. GLIPH grouped TCR beta CDR3s together with public tetramer-defined viral CDR3s, and a viral motif had to include at least three viral sequences and also show V-gene enrichment. As stored in TCRdb, this immuneACCESS dataset retains in-frame rearrangements with V and J assigned. A fraction of the clones does not appear; measured against another copy, unresolved V genes explain less than half of the discrepancy, and the remainder lacks a known reason. That table is the source of V, J and clone size, and D and trimming were worked out from the DNA. The sample table records over 45,000 clones; about 88% of these occur just once. The ten largest clonotypes hold about 17% of the sample.

At diagnosis, tumor, uninvolved tumor-adjacent lung and peripheral blood were collected and then preserved as a mix of FFPE and fresh-frozen material. For TCR repertoire profiling, blood samples were analyzed as peripheral blood mononuclear cells. Of note for this clone: It lacks a known antigen. Base-call qualities are not available, and no considerably larger clone is one nucleotide away.

This clonotype was sampled from a female donor with stage II lung adenocarcinoma. This specimen consisted of PBMCs, obtained before any cancer treatment.

Here the CDR3 is given as CASRTSGKNTEAFF. The DNA reads as follows: TGTGCCAGCAGGACCTCCGGGAAGAACACTGAAGCTTTCTTT. Rearrangement joined TRBV6-5 to TRBJ1-1; the D gene cannot be named for sure. V is clipped by 6 bases and J by 1 base, and the sequence between their germline boundaries is 12 bases long. The CDR3, cysteine through phenylalanine, is 14 amino acids long. The CDR3 DNA has 42 bases and is translated from base 1. The CDR1 and CDR2 encoded by the germline V gene are MNHEY and SVGAGI.